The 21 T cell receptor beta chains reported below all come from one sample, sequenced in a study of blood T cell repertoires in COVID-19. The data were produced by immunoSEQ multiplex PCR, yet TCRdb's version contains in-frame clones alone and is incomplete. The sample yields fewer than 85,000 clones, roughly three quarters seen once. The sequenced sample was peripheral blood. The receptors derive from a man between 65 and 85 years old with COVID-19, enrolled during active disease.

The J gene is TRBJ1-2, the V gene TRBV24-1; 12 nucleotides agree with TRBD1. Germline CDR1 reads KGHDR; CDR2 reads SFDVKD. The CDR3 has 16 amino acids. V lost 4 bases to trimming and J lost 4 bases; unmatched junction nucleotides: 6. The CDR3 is CATSESGTGGVYGYTF. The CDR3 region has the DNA TGTGCCACCAGTGAATCCGGGACAGGGGGCGTCTATGGCTACACCTTC.

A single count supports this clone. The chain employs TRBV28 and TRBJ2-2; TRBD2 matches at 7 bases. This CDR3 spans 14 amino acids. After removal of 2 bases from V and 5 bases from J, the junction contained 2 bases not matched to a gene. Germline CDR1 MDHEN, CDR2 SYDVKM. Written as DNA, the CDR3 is TGTGCCAGCAGTTTAGGCGGGAGTACCGGGGAGCTGTTTTTT. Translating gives CASSLGGSTGELFF.

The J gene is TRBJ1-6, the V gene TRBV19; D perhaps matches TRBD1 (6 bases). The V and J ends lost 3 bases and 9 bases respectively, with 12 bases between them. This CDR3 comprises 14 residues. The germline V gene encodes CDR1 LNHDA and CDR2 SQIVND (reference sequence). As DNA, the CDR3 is TGTGCCAGTAGTATTGGGGGCTTGGGTTCACCCCTCCACTTT. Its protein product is CASSIGGLGSPLHF. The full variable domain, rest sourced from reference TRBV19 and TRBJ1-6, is DGGITQSPKYLFRKEGQNVTLSCEQNLNHDAMYWYRQDPGQGLRLIYYSQIVNDFQKGDIAEGYSVSREKKESFPLTVTSAQKNPTAFYLCASSIGGLGSPLHFGNGTRLTVT.

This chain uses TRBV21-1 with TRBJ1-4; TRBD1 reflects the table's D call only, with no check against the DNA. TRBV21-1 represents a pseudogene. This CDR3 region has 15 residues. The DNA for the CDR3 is TGTGCCAGCAGCGCGACAGGGGGCGGGGTGATAGGACTGTTTTTT. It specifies CASSATGGGVIGLFF.

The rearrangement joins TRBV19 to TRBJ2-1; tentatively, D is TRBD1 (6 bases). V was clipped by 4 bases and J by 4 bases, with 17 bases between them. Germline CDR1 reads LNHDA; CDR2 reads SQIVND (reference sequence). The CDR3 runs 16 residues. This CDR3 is CASSTDLTGRYNEQFF. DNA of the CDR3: TGTGCCAGTAGTACCGACTTGACAGGCCGATACAATGAGCAGTTCTTC.

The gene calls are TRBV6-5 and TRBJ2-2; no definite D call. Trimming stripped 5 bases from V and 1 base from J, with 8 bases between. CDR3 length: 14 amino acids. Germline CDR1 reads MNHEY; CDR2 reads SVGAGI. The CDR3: CASSPPGNTGELFF. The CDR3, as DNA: TGTGCCAGCAGTCCCCCAGGGAACACCGGGGAGCTGTTTTTT.

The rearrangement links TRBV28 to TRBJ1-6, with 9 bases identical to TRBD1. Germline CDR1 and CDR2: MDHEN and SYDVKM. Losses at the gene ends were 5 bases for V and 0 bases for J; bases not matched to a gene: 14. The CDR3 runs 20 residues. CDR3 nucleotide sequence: TGTGCCAGCAGTCAACGACCGGGACAGGGCCCAAGCTCCTATAATTCACCCCTCCACTTT. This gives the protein CASSQRPGQGPSSYNSPLHF.

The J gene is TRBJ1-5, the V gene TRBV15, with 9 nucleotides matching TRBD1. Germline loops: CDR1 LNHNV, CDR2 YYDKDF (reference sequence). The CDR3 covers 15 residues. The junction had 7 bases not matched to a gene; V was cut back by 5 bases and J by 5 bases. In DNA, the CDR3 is TGTGCCACCAGCTTTCGGACAGGGGTGTATCAGCCCCAGCATTTT. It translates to CATSFRTGVYQPQHF. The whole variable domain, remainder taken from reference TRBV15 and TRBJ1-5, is DAMVIQNPRYQVTQFGKPVTLSCSQTLNHNVMYWYQQKSSQAPKLLFHYYDKDFNNEADTPDNFQSRRPNTSFCFLDIRSPGLGDTAMYLCATSFRTGVYQPQHFGDGTRLSIL.

The CDR3 protein is CASSLESAPRSEQYF. The CDR3 DNA reads as TGTGCCAGCAGCTTAGAGTCTGCCCCACGTAGCGAGCAGTACTTC. The gene calls are TRBV7-9 and TRBJ2-7, with no clear D. The germline V and J ends were trimmed by 1 base and 6 bases, with 16 bases remaining between them. The CDR3 is made up of 15 amino acids. Germline V gene sequence: CDR1 SEHNR, CDR2 FQNEAQ (reference sequence).

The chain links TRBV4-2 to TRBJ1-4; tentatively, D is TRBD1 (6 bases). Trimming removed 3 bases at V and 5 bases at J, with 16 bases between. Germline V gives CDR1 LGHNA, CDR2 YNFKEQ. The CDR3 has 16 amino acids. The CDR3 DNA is TGTGCCAGCAGCCAGCCCCTTGCGGGGGGCAATGAAAAACTGTTTTTT. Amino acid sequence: CASSQPLAGGNEKLFF.

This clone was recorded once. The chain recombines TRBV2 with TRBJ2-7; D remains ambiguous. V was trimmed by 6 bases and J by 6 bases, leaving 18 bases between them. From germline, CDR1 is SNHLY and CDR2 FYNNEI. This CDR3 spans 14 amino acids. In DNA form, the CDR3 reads TGTGCCAGCAGGACTGAATCCCTTTCAAGCGAGCAGTACTTC. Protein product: CASRTESLSSEQYF.

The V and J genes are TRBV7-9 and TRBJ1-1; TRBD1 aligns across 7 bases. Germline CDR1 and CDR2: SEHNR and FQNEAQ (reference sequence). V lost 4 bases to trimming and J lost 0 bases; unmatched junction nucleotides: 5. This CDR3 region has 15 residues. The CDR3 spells CASSSGQALNTEAFF. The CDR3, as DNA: TGTGCCAGCAGCTCCGGACAGGCCCTGAACACTGAAGCTTTCTTT.

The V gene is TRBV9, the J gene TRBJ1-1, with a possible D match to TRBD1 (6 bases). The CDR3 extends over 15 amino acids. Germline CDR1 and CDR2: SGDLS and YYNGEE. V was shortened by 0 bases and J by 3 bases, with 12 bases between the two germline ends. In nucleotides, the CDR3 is TGTGCCAGCAGCGTAGGTCAGGGGATCGACACTGAAGCTTTCTTT. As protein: CASSVGQGIDTEAFF.

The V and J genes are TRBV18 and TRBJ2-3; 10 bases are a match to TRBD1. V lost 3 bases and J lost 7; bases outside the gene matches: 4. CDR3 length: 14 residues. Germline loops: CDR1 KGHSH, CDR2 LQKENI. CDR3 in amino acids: CASSPRDRGHTQYF. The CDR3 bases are TGTGCCAGCTCACCCCGGGACAGGGGACATACGCAGTATTTT.

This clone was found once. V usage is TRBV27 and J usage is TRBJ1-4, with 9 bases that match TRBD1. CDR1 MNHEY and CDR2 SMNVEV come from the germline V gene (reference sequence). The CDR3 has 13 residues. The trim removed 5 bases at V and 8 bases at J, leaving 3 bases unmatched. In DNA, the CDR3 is TGTGCCAGCAGTATCGGACAGGGGGAAAAACTGTTTTTT. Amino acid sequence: CASSIGQGEKLFF.

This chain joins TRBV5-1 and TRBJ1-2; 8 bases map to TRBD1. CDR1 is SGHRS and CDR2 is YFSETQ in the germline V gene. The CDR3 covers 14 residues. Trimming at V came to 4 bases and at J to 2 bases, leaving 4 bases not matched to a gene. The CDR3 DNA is TGCGCCAGCAGCGCACAGGGGGGAAACTATGGCTACACCTTC. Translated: CASSAQGGNYGYTF.

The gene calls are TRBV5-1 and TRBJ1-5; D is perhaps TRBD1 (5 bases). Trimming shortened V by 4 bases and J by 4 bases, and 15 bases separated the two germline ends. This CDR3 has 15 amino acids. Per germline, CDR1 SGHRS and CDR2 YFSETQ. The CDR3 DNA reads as TGCGCCAGCAGCGCCGGAGCGGGGGAGAATCAGCCCCAGCATTTT. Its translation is CASSAGAGENQPQHF.

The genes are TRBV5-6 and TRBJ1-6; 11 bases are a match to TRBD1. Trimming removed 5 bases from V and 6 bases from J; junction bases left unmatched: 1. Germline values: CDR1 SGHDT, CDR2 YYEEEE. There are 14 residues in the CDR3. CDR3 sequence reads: CASSGTGGNSPLHF. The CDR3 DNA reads TGTGCCAGCAGTGGGACAGGGGGTAATTCACCCCTCCACTTT.

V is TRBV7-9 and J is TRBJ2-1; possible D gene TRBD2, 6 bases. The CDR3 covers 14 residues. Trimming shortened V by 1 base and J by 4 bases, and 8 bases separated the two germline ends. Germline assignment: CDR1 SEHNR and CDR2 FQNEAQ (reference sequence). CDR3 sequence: CASSLESGYNEQFF. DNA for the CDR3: TGTGCCAGCAGCTTAGAGAGCGGGTACAATGAGCAGTTCTTC.

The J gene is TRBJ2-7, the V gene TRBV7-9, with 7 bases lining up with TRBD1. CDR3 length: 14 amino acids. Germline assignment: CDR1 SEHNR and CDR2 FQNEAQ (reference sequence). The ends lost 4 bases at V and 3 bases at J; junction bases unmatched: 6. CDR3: CASSSTGTVYEQYF. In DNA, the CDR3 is TGTGCCAGCAGCTCAACCGGGACAGTCTACGAGCAGTACTTC. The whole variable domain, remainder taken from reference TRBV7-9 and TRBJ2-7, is DTGVSQNPRHKITKRGQNVTFRCDPISEHNRLYWYRQTLGQGPEFLTYFQNEAQLEKSRLLSDRFSAERPKGSFSTLEIQRTEQGDSAMYLCASSSTGTVYEQYFGPGTRLTVT.

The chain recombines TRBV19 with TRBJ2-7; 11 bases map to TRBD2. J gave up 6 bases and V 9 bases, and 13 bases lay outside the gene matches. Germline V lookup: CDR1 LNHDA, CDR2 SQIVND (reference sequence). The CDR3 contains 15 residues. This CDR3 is CASRGLAGRKGEQYF. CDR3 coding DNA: TGTGCCAGCCGCGGACTAGCGGGTCGAAAGGGCGAGCAGTACTTC.